Listed below are T cell receptor beta chains from one sample, sequenced in a study of post-analysis software for immune sequencing data. TCRdb itself ran the PCR reads through MiXCR, one entry per CDR3 protein. The top ten hold less than 10% of the sample, which has roughly 400,000 distinct CDR3 sequences, 30% to 40% seen once. Sequencing was carried out using blood. These receptors came from a girl aged 2 to 9 with multiple sclerosis. CDR3s include the opening cysteine and the closing phenylalanine or tryptophan. The D gene is left open where the match is weak. Not every row has a clone size; where given, it reads once, few, many or a size class.

V gene	clone size	J gene	D gene	CDR3 DNA	CDR3 protein
TRBV5-1	-	TRBJ1-4	-	TGCGCCAGCAGCCTGGCGGGGGGGGGCAGCAATGAAAAACTGTTTTTT	CASSLAGGGSNEKLFF
TRBV7-2	few	TRBJ2-7	TRBD2	TGTGCCAGCAGCTTAGTGGTTAGTAGCGGGAGGTGGATTGAAGAGCAGTACTTC	CASSLVVSSGRWIEEQYF
TRBV7-9	-	TRBJ1-1	-	TGTGCCAGCAGTCGGGCTGGGAACACTGAAGCTTTCTTT	CASSRAGNTEAFF
TRBV5-8	-	TRBJ2-1	-	TGTGCCAGCAGCTTGTTTGGAACAGGGCCGGGCTACAATGAGCAGTTCTTC	CASSLFGTGPGYNEQFF
TRBV6-5	-	TRBJ2-7	TRBD1	TGTGCCAGCAGTTCCTCGACAGGGTCCTACGAGCAGTACTTC	CASSSSTGSYEQYF
TRBV25-1	few	TRBJ1-2	-	TGTGCCAGCAGTGAGGACAGCTATGGCTACACCTTC	CASSEDSYGYTF
TRBV5-1	-	TRBJ2-7	TRBD2	TGCGCCAGCAGCTTGGCACTAGCGGGATGGTACGAGCAGTACTTC	CASSLALAGWYEQYF
TRBV20-1	-	TRBJ2-7	-	TGCAGTGCTAGATGGCAGAGCTACGAGCAGTACTTC	CSARWQSYEQYF
TRBV4-1	few	TRBJ2-6	-	TGCGCCAGCAGCCAACTAACTGGGGCCAACGTCCTGACTTTC	CASSQLTGANVLTF
TRBV2	-	TRBJ1-6	-	TGTGCCAGCAGTGAATTGAGCCCCTATAATTCACCCCTCCACTTT	CASSELSPYNSPLHF
TRBV5-5	-	TRBJ2-7	-	TGTGCCAGCAGCTTTTTTGGGACCCTTTTCTCCTACGAGCAGTACTTC	CASSFFGTLFSYEQYF
TRBV3-1	-	TRBJ2-3	TRBD1	TGTGCCAGCAGCCAAGGGAGAGGCAGGGGGCGCGATACGCAGTATTTT	CASSQGRGRGRDTQYF
TRBV29-1	few	TRBJ2-3	-	TGCAGCGTTGGAAATCTGGGTTCTAGCACAGATACGCAGTATTTT	CSVGNLGSSTDTQYF
TRBV4-3	few	TRBJ2-3	TRBD2	TGCGCCAGCAGCCAAGCCCTAGCGGGAGGTCATAGAGTTTATACGCAGTATTTT	CASSQALAGGHRVYTQYF
TRBV7-3	-	TRBJ2-1	-	TGTGCCAGCAGCTTAATGGACTCAGTGAATGAGCAGTTCTTC	CASSLMDSVNEQFF
TRBV10-3	-	TRBJ2-7	-	TGTGCCATCAGTCCTGCGTACGAGCAGTACTTC	CAISPAYEQYF
TRBV20-1	-	TRBJ2-7	-	TGCAGTGCCAAACGTGACAGCTCCTACGAGCAGTACTTC	CSAKRDSSYEQYF
TRBV5-1	once	TRBJ2-3	TRBD2	TGCGCCAGCAGGGGGACTAGCGGGTATATGATAGATACGCAGTATTTT	CASRGTSGYMIDTQYF
TRBV4-1	many	TRBJ2-1	TRBD2	TGCGCCAGCAGCCATACTAGCGGGGGGTCCAATGAGCAGTTCTTC	CASSHTSGGSNEQFF
TRBV5-1	few	TRBJ2-1	TRBD2	TGCGCCAGCAGCTCGGGACTAGCGGGGGCATACAATGAGCAGTTCTTC	CASSSGLAGAYNEQFF
TRBV28	once	TRBJ2-7	-	TGTGCCAGCAGTGGCGACAGCTTGTACTCCTACGAGCAGTACTTC	CASSGDSLYSYEQYF
TRBV29-1	-	TRBJ2-7	-	TGCAGCGTTGTCTACCACGGGGCTTCCTACTACGAGCAGTACTTC	CSVVYHGASYYEQYF
TRBV7-2	-	TRBJ2-1	-	TGTGCCAGCAGAAGACCTCGAGGGGTGTCCAATGAGCAGTTCTTC	CASRRPRGVSNEQFF